One sample yielded the 21 T cell receptor beta chains listed below, sequenced in a study of control samples from healthy donors and cancer patients. The data were produced by immunoSEQ multiplex PCR, yet TCRdb's version contains in-frame clones alone and is incomplete. The sample records 120,000 or so clones, roughly 87% being singletons. The sample was blood. The receptors here all came from a man aged 40-55 years in good health.

This chain uses TRBV19 with TRBJ1-1; tentatively, D is TRBD1 (6 bases). Trimming cost V 5 bases and J 1 base, with 17 bases left between them. Germline CDR1 is LNHDA and CDR2 is SQIVND (reference sequence). The CDR3 runs to 16 residues. The CDR3 reads CASSLTRGRENTEAFF. The CDR3 coding sequence is TGTGCCAGTAGTTTGACCAGGGGTAGGGAGAACACTGAAGCTTTCTTT.

This clone has only a few counts. CDR3 sequence (DNA): TGCAGCGTTATATACGGGAAAGCGACCTACGAGCAGTACTTC. As protein: CSVIYGKATYEQYF. The V call is TRBV29-1, the J call TRBJ2-7; D possibly corresponds to TRBD2 (5 bases). The germline V and J ends were trimmed by 5 bases and 2 bases, with 16 bases remaining between them. CDR3 length: 14 residues. Germline values: CDR1 SQVTM, CDR2 ANQGSEA.

In its sample, this clone was seen a few times. The rearrangement links TRBV7-9 to TRBJ2-7, with a possible D match to TRBD2 (6 bases). V lost 4 bases and J 2 bases, leaving 9 bases between the germline ends. CDR1 is SEHNR, CDR2 FQNEAQ, per germline (reference sequence). The CDR3 spans 13 residues. This CDR3 reads CASSSGGTYEQYF. Here the CDR3 DNA reads TGTGCCAGCAGCTCCGGAGGGACCTACGAGCAGTACTTC.

This chain links TRBV5-1 with TRBJ2-7, with a tentative D call TRBD1 (5 bases). The germline gives CDR1 SGHRS, CDR2 YFSETQ. V dropped 6 bases and J dropped 0 bases, with 13 bases sitting between them. CDR3 size: 14 residues. Here the CDR3 DNA reads TGCGCCAGCAAATTACAGGCGAGCTCCTACGAGCAGTACTTC. Translated: CASKLQASSYEQYF. The whole variable domain, filled in from reference TRBV5-1 and TRBJ2-7, reads KAGVTQTPRYLIKTRGQQVTLSCSPISGHRSVSWYQQTPGQGLQFLFEYFSETQRNKGNFPGRFSGRQFSNSRSEMNVSTLELGDSALYLCASKLQASSYEQYFGPGTRLTVT.

This clone has just one count. The chain is built from TRBV7-2 and TRBJ2-1; 9 bases agree with TRBD2. The CDR3 extends over 15 amino acids. Looked up from germline, CDR1 is SGHTA and CDR2 is FQGNSA. J gave up 9 bases and V 5 bases, and 11 bases lay outside the gene matches. For the CDR3, the DNA is TGTGCCAGCAGCCCCACGGCGCGGGGGGGCACTGAGCAGTTCTTC. It yields the protein CASSPTARGGTEQFF.

This sequence joins TRBV7-2 and TRBJ1-1; D gene uncertain. Trimming took 2 bases from V and 7 from J, leaving 5 bases between them. Germline V gene sequence: CDR1 SGHTA, CDR2 FQGNSA. This CDR3 has 11 amino acids. CDR3 in amino acids: CASSLWSEAFF. CDR3 nucleotides: TGTGCCAGCAGCTTATGGAGTGAAGCTTTCTTT.

The chain has TRBV28 and TRBJ2-3; no clear D gene. The germline gives CDR1 MDHEN, CDR2 SYDVKM. Between the trimmed V and J ends, which lost 5 bases and 9 bases, there was a span of 12 bases. This CDR3 comprises 12 residues. The CDR3 reads CASSPVTPTQYF. The CDR3 DNA sequence: TGTGCCAGCAGTCCGGTCACCCCCACGCAGTATTTT.

The chain couples TRBV5-1 to TRBJ2-5, with 13 bases matching TRBD2. The J segment lost 5 bases and the V segment lost 4 bases, leaving 8 bases of the junction unmatched. Germline V CDR1 and CDR2: SGHRS, YFSETQ. This CDR3 spans 16 amino acids. CDR3 sequence: CASSPQTSGGKETQYF. CDR3 bases: TGCGCCAGCAGCCCACAGACTAGCGGGGGGAAGGAGACCCAGTACTTC.

The chain has TRBV6-1 and TRBJ1-5; TRBD1 matches at 7 bases. J gave up 5 bases and V 1 base, and 5 bases lay outside the gene matches. Per germline, CDR1 MNHNS and CDR2 SASEGT. The CDR3 runs to 15 residues. The DNA for the CDR3 is TGTGCCAGCAGTGAAGAAGGGGGCGCACATCAGCCCCAGCATTTT. This gives the protein CASSEEGGAHQPQHF.

This chain joins TRBV5-1 and TRBJ1-1; no clear D. Trimming stripped 1 base from V and 1 base from J, with 8 bases between. From germline, CDR1 is SGHRS and CDR2 YFSETQ. This CDR3 has 14 amino acids. The CDR3 is CASSLTVGNTEAFF. DNA of the CDR3: TGCGCCAGCAGCTTGACTGTCGGGAACACTGAAGCTTTCTTT.

The chain is built from TRBV6-6 and TRBJ2-7, with a possible D match to TRBD1 (5 bases). The CDR3 has 13 residues. Germline V gene sequence: CDR1 MNHNY, CDR2 SVGAGI (reference sequence). V dropped 0 bases and J dropped 3 bases, with 6 bases sitting between them. CDR3 amino acids: CASSYSGVYEQYF. CDR3 nucleotide sequence: TGTGCCAGCAGTTACTCAGGGGTCTACGAGCAGTACTTC.

The V and J genes are TRBV11-3 and TRBJ2-1; a possible D gene is TRBD2 (6 bases). CDR3 length equals 15 residues. CDR1 and CDR2 (germline): SGHNT, YENEEA. With 4 bases removed from V and 7 bases from J, the gap between germline ends came to 17 bases. The CDR3 sequence is CASSSGDFYTNEQFF. The CDR3 bases are TGTGCCAGCAGCTCCGGGGACTTCTACACGAATGAGCAGTTCTTC. Based on the CDR3 plus reference TRBV11-3 and TRBJ2-1, the full variable domain is EAGVVQSPRYKIIEKKQPVAFWCNPISGHNTLYWYLQNLGQGPELLIRYENEEAVDDSQLPKDRFSAERLKGVDSTLKIQPAELGDSAVYLCASSSGDFYTNEQFFGPGTRLTVL.

The chain links TRBV4-1 to TRBJ2-7; 9 bases match TRBD1. The CDR3 consists of 14 residues. Per the germline V gene, CDR1 is MGHRA and CDR2 is YSYEKL. The V and J ends lost 4 bases and 3 bases, in that order; junction bases with no gene match: 4. CDR3 sequence (DNA): TGCGCCAGCAGCCCGGGACAGGGTGGCTACGAGCAGTACTTC. Its protein product is CASSPGQGGYEQYF.

V gene TRBV29-1 combines with J gene TRBJ1-1, with 10 nucleotides matching TRBD1. Unmatched junction bases numbered 10, after V lost 7 bases and J lost 5 bases. This CDR3 has 14 amino acids. Germline V gives CDR1 SQVTM, CDR2 ANQGSEA. CDR3 coding DNA: TGCAGCGGGACAGGGGGAACCAGGTGGACTGAAGCTTTCTTT. Translated: CSGTGGTRWTEAFF.

This CDR3 is CASRSGTGYGYTF. CDR3 bases: TGTGCCAGCAGGTCCGGGACAGGCTATGGCTACACCTTC. This chain connects TRBV3-1 (or the pseudogene TRBV3-2) to TRBJ1-2; TRBD1 agrees at 8 bases. There are 13 residues in the CDR3. CDR1 LGHDT and CDR2 YNNKEL come from the germline V gene (reference sequence). J lost 4 bases, V lost 6 bases, and 4 bases had no gene match.

CDR3 DNA: TGTGCCAGCAGCCTAAACACGGGGTACCAAGAGACCCAGTACTTC. Translation gives CASSLNTGYQETQYF. The V gene is TRBV7-6, the J gene TRBJ2-5; D is possibly TRBD2 (5 bases). This CDR3 spans 15 amino acids. Germline-derived CDR1 and CDR2 are SGHVS and FNYEAQ. Trimming pared 5 bases from V and 0 bases from J, leaving 13 bases between.

This CDR3 reads CASSPREERGSDTQYF. The DNA for the CDR3 is TGTGCCAGCTCACCCCGGGAGGAGCGGGGATCAGATACGCAGTATTTT. The chain recombines TRBV18 with TRBJ2-3; TRBD2 matches 7 bases. The CDR3 is 16 amino acids. The germline gives CDR1 KGHSH, CDR2 LQKENI. V lost 3 bases to trimming and J lost 4 bases; unmatched junction nucleotides: 10.

The V gene is TRBV4-3, the J gene TRBJ2-3, with 15 bases that match TRBD2. Trimming at V came to 0 bases and at J to 1 base, leaving 5 bases not matched to a gene. Germline assignment: CDR1 LGHNA and CDR2 YSLEER. This CDR3 spans 19 amino acids. CDR3 residues: CASSQEPRTSGGGTDTQYF. The CDR3 DNA sequence: TGCGCCAGCAGCCAAGAACCCAGGACTAGCGGGGGGGGCACAGATACGCAGTATTTT.

This clone showed up just a few times. The chain joins TRBV12-3 or TRBV12-4 to TRBJ2-1; D unresolved. Trimming took 2 bases from V and 9 from J, leaving 8 bases between them. The CDR3 totals 12 residues. CDR3 in amino acids: CASSLYGAEQFF. The CDR3 bases are TGTGCCAGCAGTTTATATGGAGCTGAGCAGTTCTTC.

The rearrangement uses TRBV24-1 and TRBJ1-1; the D gene is possibly TRBD1 (5 bases). With 7 bases removed from V and 0 bases from J, the gap between germline ends came to 14 bases. The CDR3 extends over 15 amino acids. The germline V gene encodes CDR1 KGHDR and CDR2 SFDVKD. The CDR3 DNA is TGTGCCACCAGAGGGACCGGCAGCCTGAACACTGAAGCTTTCTTT. Translation: CATRGTGSLNTEAFF.

The chain carries TRBV27 and TRBJ2-5; D call uncertain. Deletions cut 6 bases from V and 2 bases from J, with 16 bases between. The V gene's germline CDR1 is MNHEY and CDR2 SMNVEV (reference sequence). The CDR3 runs to 15 residues. For the CDR3, the DNA is TGTGCCAGCAGCCCCTCGGTTCGAGTACAAGAGACCCAGTACTTC. Translation: CASSPSVRVQETQYF.